This TCR beta chain is from a study of stem cell transplantation in POMP-related autoinflammatory disease (dated by TCRdb to the early 2020s). Background on the whole study: The study hypothesis was that defective thymoproteasomes impair MHC class I-dependent CD8+ T-cell differentiation and positive selection, which skews the TRB repertoire. Prior to transplant, the patients had skewing toward CD4+ naive T cells, low CD8+ T-cell proportions, and reduced T-cell cytokine secretion. After transplant, 100% donor engraftment of neutrophils and platelets through one year was shown by DNA chimerism analysis. To find out how POMP deficiency affects T-cell receptor beta repertoire diversity and CDR3 characteristics, high-throughput TRB sequencing was used.

The receptor library was made with the immunoSEQ multiplex PCR assay. Per the source publication's procedure: Shannon entropy, which accounts for clonal size distribution, was used to quantify repertoire diversity. The Gini-Simpson index (Simpson_1-D) was used to measure inequality in clonotype distribution. The immuneACCESS repertoire file appears here via TCRdb, limited to in-frame rearrangements. These files lack a portion of the clones; in checked studies, under half of the deficit traces to unresolved V genes, and the cause of the others is not known. That table furnishes V, J and clone size, whereas the DNA furnished D and trimming. In all, the sample holds about 2,800 clones, and 91% of those were seen once. Approximately 1.8% of the sample rests with the top ten. The sample's time point label, in plain terms: after hematopoietic stem cell transplant. PRAID featured prominent immunodeficiency alongside autoinflammation. Before TRB sequencing, the T-cell subsets, namely conventional T cells, CD8+ T cells, regulatory T cells, and T follicular helper cells, were sorted.

CDR1 is given as SEHNR and CDR2 as FQNEAQ, both from the germline V gene (reference sequence). Counted from cysteine to phenylalanine, this CDR3 has 19 amino acids. Only the CDR3 region is kept as DNA, spanning 57 bases read in frame from base 1. Trimming removed 6 bases from V and 8 bases from J; the gene matches leave 24 bases unexplained. Points the paper makes about the study in general: PRAID patients showed a restricted number of unique TRB V-J gene pairings. In PRAID patients, the trend toward increased clonality and lower diversity reached statistical significance only for regulatory T cells. Across all analyzed T-cell subsets, PRAID patients tended toward lower TRB diversity and higher clonality.

As to this clone: Which antigen it targets is not known. It has no much larger one-base neighbor in the sample; base qualities were not kept.

This clonotype was obtained from a human patient with POMP-related autoinflammation and immune dysregulation (PRAID). After a transplant, the donor of the graft may account for some T cells. This specimen consisted of CD4+ follicular helper T cells (Tfh) from PBMCs, obtained after stem cell transplantation. The cell subset or site label here, explained by the study, means: T follicular helper cells. The chain is assembled from TRBV7-9 and TRBJ1-4, and TRBD1 aligns with 7 junction nucleotides. The bases are TGTGCCAGCAGTCATTCCCTGGGACAGATAAGGACCTGGGGGGAAAAACTGTTTTTT. Protein translation: CASSHSLGQIRTWGEKLFF.